These 3 T cell receptor beta chains were sequenced from one sample in a study of T cells in Graves' hyperthyroidism and ophthalmopathy. TCR beta CDR3 region amplification was performed from RNA transcripts. The study used the HTBI primer set for a first-round RT-PCR of the TCR CDR3. Each CDR3 protein gets one entry after TCRdb re-called the multiplex PCR reads with MiXCR. There are under 550,000 distinct CDR3 sequences in the sample; 20% occur only once, and roughly 44% lies in the top ten. Sequenced material: blood. The source of these receptors is a man in his forties or fifties with Graves' ophthalmopathy.

The V gene is TRBV6-2 or TRBV6-3, the J gene TRBJ2-7, with 7 bases fitting TRBD1. CDR3 length: 14 amino acids. CDR1 MNHEY and CDR2 SVGEGT come from the germline V gene. V lost 2 bases and J lost 2; bases outside the gene matches: 3. The CDR3 region has the DNA TGTGCCAGCAGTTACCGGGACAGACCCTACGAGCAGTACTTC. This translates into CASSYRDRPYEQYF.

The CDR3, as DNA: TGTGCCAGCAGTTACGCCTCTACAGGGGACTTCAGGGCTTTCTTT. As protein: CASSYASTGDFRAFF. The genes are TRBV6-2 or TRBV6-3 and TRBJ1-1; TRBD1 matches 7 bases. V was clipped by 2 bases and J by 11 bases; unmatched bases: 14. From germline, CDR1 is MNHEY and CDR2 SVGEGT. The CDR3 is made up of 15 amino acids.

The sample holds many counts of this clonotype. V is TRBV7-3 and J is TRBJ2-1; D perhaps matches TRBD2 (6 bases). The CDR3 extends over 16 amino acids. The V gene lost 6 bases and the J gene lost 7 bases, with 22 bases spanning the gap. Looked up from germline, CDR1 is SGHTA and CDR2 is FQGTGA. The CDR3: CASRPTSYAPLNEQFF. In DNA, the CDR3 is TGTGCCAGCAGGCCCACTAGCTACGCCCCCTTGAATGAGCAGTTCTTC.